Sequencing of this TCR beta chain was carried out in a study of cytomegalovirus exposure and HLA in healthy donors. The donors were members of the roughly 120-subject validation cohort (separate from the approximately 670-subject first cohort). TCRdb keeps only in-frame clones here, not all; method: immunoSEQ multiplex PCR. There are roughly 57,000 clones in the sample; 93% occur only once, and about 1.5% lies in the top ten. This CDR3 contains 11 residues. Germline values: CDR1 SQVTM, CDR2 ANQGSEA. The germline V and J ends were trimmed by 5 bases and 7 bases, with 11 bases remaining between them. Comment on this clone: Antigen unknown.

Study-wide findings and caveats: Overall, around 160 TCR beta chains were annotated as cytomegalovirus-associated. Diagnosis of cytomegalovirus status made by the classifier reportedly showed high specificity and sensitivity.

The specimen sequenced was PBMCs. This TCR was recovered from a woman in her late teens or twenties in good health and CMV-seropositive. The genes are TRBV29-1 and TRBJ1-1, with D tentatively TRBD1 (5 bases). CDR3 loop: CSVSSGVEAFF. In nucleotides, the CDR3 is TGCAGCGTTTCATCGGGGGTTGAAGCTTTCTTT.